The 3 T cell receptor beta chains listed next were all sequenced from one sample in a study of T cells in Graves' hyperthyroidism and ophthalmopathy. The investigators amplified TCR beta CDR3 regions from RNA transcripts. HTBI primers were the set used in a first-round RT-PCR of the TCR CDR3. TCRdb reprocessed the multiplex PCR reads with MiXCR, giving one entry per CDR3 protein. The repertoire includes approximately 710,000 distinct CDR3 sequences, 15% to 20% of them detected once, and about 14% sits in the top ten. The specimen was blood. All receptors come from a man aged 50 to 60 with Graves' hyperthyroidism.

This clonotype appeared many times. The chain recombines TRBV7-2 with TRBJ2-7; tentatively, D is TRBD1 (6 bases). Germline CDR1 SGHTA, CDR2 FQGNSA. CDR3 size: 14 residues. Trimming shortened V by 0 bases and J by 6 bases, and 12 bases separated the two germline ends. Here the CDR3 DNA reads TGTGCCAGCAGCTTAGCCTCAGGGGAAGGCGAGCAGTACTTC. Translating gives CASSLASGEGEQYF. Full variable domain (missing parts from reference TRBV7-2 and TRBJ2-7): GAGVSQSPSNKVTEKGKDVELRCDPISGHTALYWYRQSLGQGLEFLIYFQGNSAPDKSGLPSDRFSAERTGGSVSTLTIQRTQQEDSAVYLCASSLASGEGEQYFGPGTRLTVT.

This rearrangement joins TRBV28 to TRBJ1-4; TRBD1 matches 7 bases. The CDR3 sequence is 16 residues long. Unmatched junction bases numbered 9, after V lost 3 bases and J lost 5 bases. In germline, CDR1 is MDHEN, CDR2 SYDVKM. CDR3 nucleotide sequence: TGTGCCAGCAGTTTCGCAAAGACAGGGTGGAATGAAAAACTGTTTTTT. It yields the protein CASSFAKTGWNEKLFF.

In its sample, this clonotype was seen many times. CDR3: CASSERTGNTEAFF. CDR3 coding DNA: TGTGCCAGCAGTGAAAGGACTGGAAACACTGAAGCTTTCTTT. The chain employs TRBV2 and TRBJ1-1, with no clear D. The CDR3 totals 14 residues. Looked up from germline, CDR1 is SNHLY and CDR2 is FYNNEI. Trimming took off 2 bases at V and 2 bases at J, with 9 bases between the two ends.